Below are 10 T cell receptor beta chains sequenced from a single sample in a study of beta chain features in type 1 diabetes (dated by TCRdb to 2016 to 2019). Libraries were built with the immunoSEQ multiplex PCR assay. The High Capacity cDNA Reverse Transcription Kit was used to reverse transcribe all of the isolated RNA, meaning that expressed TCRB transcripts were what got sequenced. TCRdb provides this immuneACCESS table in a form limited to in-frame rearrangements. Some clones are lacking; in checked studies, under half of them reflect an unresolved V gene, and why the rest are absent is not known. The sample records 330,000 or so clones, around 13% of which are singletons. The top ten constitute around 7% of the sample. Sequenced sample: central memory CD4+ T cells from blood. The source of these receptors is a young man in good health.

The rearrangement joins TRBV5-4 to TRBJ1-1; 8 bases are shared with TRBD1. After removal of 0 bases from V and 1 base from J, the junction contained 5 bases not matched to a gene. Germline lookup yields CDR1 SGHNT and CDR2 YYREEE (reference sequence). The CDR3 is 16 amino acids. This CDR3 reads CASSLGPGQGNTEAFF. The CDR3 DNA follows: TGTGCCAGCAGCTTGGGCCCCGGACAGGGGAACACTGAAGCTTTCTTT.

This clone was seen ten or more times. The V and J genes are TRBV7-9 and TRBJ2-7, with D possibly matching TRBD2 (6 bases). Germline assignment: CDR1 SEHNR and CDR2 FQNEAQ (reference sequence). The length of the CDR3 is 14 residues. The V end was cut by 4 bases, the J end by 6 bases, with 16 bases between. In DNA, the CDR3 is TGTGCCAGCAGCTGGCAGCGGGTATTCTGCGAGCAGTACGTC. Translation gives CASSWQRVFCEQYV.

The chain uses TRBV4-3 and TRBJ1-2; D remains ambiguous. The CDR3 covers 12 residues. The germline V gene encodes CDR1 LGHNA and CDR2 YSLEER. Trimming removed 6 bases from V and 8 bases from J, with 13 bases in between. CDR3 in DNA: TGCGCCAGCAGTTCTTCCGATGGCGGCTACACCTTC. The encoded protein is CASSSSDGGYTF.

In this sample, this clone turned up a few times. The chain is built from TRBV7-8 and TRBJ2-7; D is unclear. Trimming removed 3 bases at V and 7 bases at J, with 7 bases between. Germline-derived CDR1 and CDR2 are SGHVS and FQNEAQ. The CDR3 covers 11 residues. CDR3 nucleotide sequence: TGTGCCAGCAGCTTTGACTTGGAGCAGTACTTC. It codes for CASSFDLEQYF.

The chain is built from TRBV6-9 and TRBJ1-1; no clear D. Germline V gene data show CDR1 as MNHGY and CDR2 as SVAAGI. Between the trimmed V and J ends, which lost 4 bases and 10 bases, there was a span of 13 bases. This CDR3 region has 12 residues. Here the CDR3 DNA reads TGTGCCAGCAGTTTGTCGGGCCAGCGAGCTTTCTTT. It specifies CASSLSGQRAFF.

This clone was detected only a few times. The chain recombines TRBV12-2 with TRBJ1-1; the tabulated D call, TRBD1, remains unverified against the DNA. TRBV12-2 is given as a pseudogene. CDR3 length: 15 residues. In DNA form, the CDR3 reads TGTGCAAGTCGCCATCGACAGGGGGTAAACACTGAAGCTTTCTTT. Its translation is CASRHRQGVNTEAFF.

The gene calls are TRBV28 and TRBJ1-2; TRBD1 matches 7 bases. Germline V gives CDR1 MDHEN, CDR2 SYDVKM. J gave up 4 bases and V 11 bases, and 16 bases lay outside the gene matches. This CDR3 is 15 amino acids long. DNA for the CDR3: TGTGCCGGAGCGGGAGCCAGGGGGAGGGGCTATGGCTACACCTTC. The encoded protein is CAGAGARGRGYGYTF.

This chain links TRBV2 with TRBJ1-2, with D possibly TRBD1 on 6 matching bases. V lost 6 bases to trimming and J lost 2 bases, with 13 bases between them. Germline V gives CDR1 SNHLY, CDR2 FYNNEI. The CDR3 contains 14 residues. The CDR3 coding sequence is TGTGCCAGCAGGTCGGACAGTGTAAACTATGGCTACACCTTC. This gives the protein CASRSDSVNYGYTF.

The chain employs TRBV6-1 and TRBJ2-5, with D maybe TRBD2 (6 bases). Germline V gene data show CDR1 as MNHNS and CDR2 as SASEGT. CDR3 length equals 14 residues. Trimming stripped 5 bases from V and 0 bases from J, with 10 bases between. The CDR3 spells CASSHRDYQETQYF. In DNA, the CDR3 is TGTGCCAGCAGTCACCGGGACTACCAAGAGACCCAGTACTTC.

The chain carries TRBV7-3 and TRBJ2-1, with D unresolved. The V end lost 5 bases, the J end lost 8 bases, and 13 bases lay between the germline ends. CDR1 SGHTA and CDR2 FQGTGA come from the germline V gene. The CDR3 loop spans 13 amino acids. CDR3 amino acids: CASSATPSHEQFF. CDR3 DNA: TGTGCCAGCAGCGCCACTCCTAGTCATGAGCAGTTCTTC.